The 21 T cell receptor beta chains below all came from one sample that was sequenced in a study of T cell repertoires in cytomegalovirus infection. From the reads, TCRdb called clonotypes with MiXCR, one entry per CDR3 protein. Here the sample spans more than 400,000 distinct CDR3 sequences, roughly 29% being singletons. What was sequenced was PBMCs. The receptors originated from a human donor in good health (CMV status not recorded). Some clones in this sample may be carry-over from other donors' samples.

The table lists this clonotype with many counts. The chain has TRBV7-2 and TRBJ1-2; D is possibly TRBD1 (6 bases). Trimming shortened V by 1 base and J by 8 bases, and 11 bases separated the two germline ends. Germline CDR1 is SGHTA and CDR2 is FQGNSA. The CDR3 is 13 residues long. CDR3 coding DNA: TGTGCCAGCAGCTTAGGACAGGCCGTAGGCTACACCTTC. Its protein is CASSLGQAVGYTF.

The chain uses TRBV19 and TRBJ2-1, with D unclear. V was cut by 3 bases and J by 0 bases, with 9 bases left in between. CDR1 and CDR2 from the germline V gene are LNHDA and SQIVND (reference sequence). CDR3 size: 15 residues. The CDR3 sequence is CASSILSSSYNEQFF. CDR3 bases: TGTGCCAGTAGTATCTTGAGCAGCTCCTACAATGAGCAGTTCTTC.

The chain joins TRBV4-3 to TRBJ1-5; maybe TRBD1 (6 bases). V shed 1 base and J shed 4 bases, with 11 bases lying between them. This CDR3 is built from 15 residues. Germline V gene lookup returns CDR1 LGHNA and CDR2 YSLEER. The CDR3 nucleotides are TGCGCCAGCAGCCAAGCGAGGGGGAGGAATCAGCCCCAGCATTTT. Amino acids: CASSQARGRNQPQHF.

This clonotype was recorded a few times. The J gene is TRBJ2-3, the V gene TRBV7-2, with TRBD1 matching over 7 bases. Unmatched junction bases numbered 4, after V lost 5 bases and J lost 5 bases. The CDR3 totals 13 residues. Germline lookup yields CDR1 SGHTA and CDR2 FQGNSA. The CDR3 here is CASSRQGEDTQYF. The CDR3, as DNA: TGTGCCAGCAGCCGGCAGGGGGAAGATACGCAGTATTTT.

This clonotype was seen more than once but under ten times. The V gene is TRBV10-3, the J gene TRBJ2-2; D gene ambiguous. Trimming removed 10 bases from V and 1 base from J, with 16 bases in between. This CDR3 spans 15 amino acids. Germline lookup yields CDR1 ENHRY and CDR2 SYGVKD. CDR3 amino acids: CASTPRNENTGELFF. CDR3 DNA sequence: TGTGCCAGCACCCCCCGGAATGAGAACACCGGGGAGCTGTTTTTT.

Here the CDR3 reads CASGLVRLAGDTQYF. The DNA for the CDR3 is TGTGCTAGTGGTTTGGTAAGACTAGCCGGGGATACGCAGTATTTT. The J gene is TRBJ2-3, the V gene TRBV12-5, with 7 bases aligning to TRBD2. Looked up from germline, CDR1 is LGHNT and CDR2 is FRNRAP. The V segment lost 0 bases and the J segment 6 bases; nucleotides outside the gene matches: 6. The CDR3 has 15 amino acids.

This clonotype was detected only a few times. The V call is TRBV28, the J call TRBJ1-5; perhaps TRBD1 as D (6 bases). V gave up 4 bases and J gave up 5 bases, with 12 bases separating them. The germline V gene has CDR1 MDHEN and CDR2 SYDVKM. This CDR3 is 14 amino acids long. CDR3 DNA sequence: TGTGCCAGCAGTTCCCCTGGACAGTATCAGCCCCAGCATTTT. This translates into CASSSPGQYQPQHF.

V gene TRBV6-2 or TRBV6-3 combines with J gene TRBJ2-1; TRBD2 might be the D (5 bases). This CDR3 spans 12 amino acids. Trimming stripped 6 bases from V and 8 bases from J, with 11 bases between. Germline V lookup: CDR1 MNHEY, CDR2 SVGEGT. The CDR3 coding sequence is TGTGCCAGCAGCGACACTAGGGATGAGCAGTTCTTC. Its protein is CASSDTRDEQFF.

This clonotype came up a few times. This sequence joins TRBV27 and TRBJ1-6, with D perhaps TRBD1 (6 bases). The CDR3 covers 15 residues. With 3 bases removed from V and 7 bases from J, the gap between germline ends came to 13 bases. The germline V gene encodes CDR1 MNHEY and CDR2 SMNVEV (reference sequence). The CDR3 DNA follows: TGTGCCAGCAGTTTGAAGGGGACAAGGAATTCACCCCTCCACTTT. Translation: CASSLKGTRNSPLHF.

The chain combines TRBV20-1 with TRBJ2-1; TRBD2 agrees at 8 bases. The CDR3 totals 13 residues. V dropped 5 bases and J dropped 8; count of bases not matched to a gene: 8. The germline gives CDR1 DFQATT, CDR2 SNEGSKA (reference sequence). CDR3 DNA sequence: TGCAGTGCTGCAGCGGGACTAGGATATGAGCAGTTCTTC. Translating it yields CSAAAGLGYEQFF.

The J gene is TRBJ2-3, the V gene TRBV24-1, with D uncertain. CDR1 and CDR2 from the germline V gene are KGHDR and SFDVKD. Trimming shortened V by 4 bases and J by 2 bases, and 9 bases separated the two germline ends. The CDR3 loop spans 14 amino acids. Here the CDR3 reads CATSESRPTDTQYF. The CDR3 coding sequence is TGTGCCACCAGTGAATCCCGCCCCACAGATACGCAGTATTTT.

This clonotype was seen a handful of times. The chain combines TRBV4-3 with TRBJ2-3, with 9 bases identical to TRBD2. CDR1 LGHNA and CDR2 YSLEER come from the germline V gene. This CDR3 is built from 17 residues. J lost 2 bases, V lost 3 bases, and 9 bases had no gene match. The chain's CDR3 is CASSHPTLAGDTDTQYF. In nucleotides, the CDR3 is TGCGCCAGCAGCCATCCTACTTTAGCGGGAGACACAGATACGCAGTATTTT.

The chain combines TRBV7-9 with TRBJ2-7, with TRBD1 identical over 8 bases. Germline V gene sequence: CDR1 SEHNR, CDR2 FQNEAQ (reference sequence). Trimming at V came to 5 bases and at J to 0 bases, leaving 9 bases not matched to a gene. This CDR3 contains 16 residues. In DNA, the CDR3 is TGTGCCAGCAGCCCGGATGACAGGGGAAGCTCCTACGAGCAGTACTTC. Its translation: CASSPDDRGSSYEQYF. Full variable domain (rest looked up from reference TRBV7-9 and TRBJ2-7): DTGVSQNPRHKITKRGQNVTFRCDPISEHNRLYWYRQTLGQGPEFLTYFQNEAQLEKSRLLSDRFSAERPKGSFSTLEIQRTEQGDSAMYLCASSPDDRGSSYEQYFGPGTRLTVT.

This clonotype was seen only a few times. The chain links TRBV28 to TRBJ1-1, with a tentative D call TRBD1 (6 bases). The CDR3 has 16 residues. Trimming shortened V by 4 bases and J by 0 bases, and 15 bases separated the two germline ends. The V gene's germline CDR1 is MDHEN and CDR2 SYDVKM. Here the CDR3 reads CASSSPGQKLNTEAFF. CDR3 coding DNA: TGTGCCAGCAGTTCCCCGGGACAAAAATTGAACACTGAAGCTTTCTTT.

The V gene is TRBV19, the J gene TRBJ2-5; the D gene is possibly TRBD1 (5 bases). The V and J ends lost 5 bases and 0 bases respectively, with 19 bases between them. The CDR3 has 17 residues. Germline assignment: CDR1 LNHDA and CDR2 SQIVND (reference sequence). Here the CDR3 DNA reads TGTGCCAGTAGTCCCCCTCAGGGATTTATTAACCAAGAGACCCAGTACTTC. This translates into CASSPPQGFINQETQYF.

V usage is TRBV19 and J usage is TRBJ2-7; D is perhaps TRBD2 (7 bases). The CDR3 is 16 amino acids. V was cut by 7 bases and J by 1 base, with 20 bases left in between. Germline CDR1 and CDR2: LNHDA and SQIVND (reference sequence). For the CDR3, the DNA is TGTGCCAGTAATACAGGTCGGGGGGCTCCTTCCTACGAGCAGTACTTC. Translated: CASNTGRGAPSYEQYF.

This clonotype was found many times. The rearrangement links TRBV7-2 to TRBJ2-1; 10 bases match TRBD2. The CDR3 consists of 18 residues. Germline V gene lookup returns CDR1 SGHTA and CDR2 FQGNSA. Trimming cost V 5 bases and J 5 bases; bases outside gene matches: 15. In DNA, the CDR3 is TGTGCCAGCAGCCCCGGACTAGCGGTTCAATCTTTCCACAATGAGCAGTTCTTC. Translation: CASSPGLAVQSFHNEQFF.

The J gene is TRBJ2-1, the V gene TRBV7-2; TRBD2 matches at 9 bases. Germline values: CDR1 SGHTA, CDR2 FQGNSA. Trimming at V came to 4 bases and at J to 9 bases, leaving 22 bases not matched to a gene. This CDR3 is built from 19 residues. The CDR3 region has the DNA TGTGCCAGCAGCTCCCCTGGTCGGGTAGCGGGGGCAGGGTTGGGTGAGCAGTTCTTC. It specifies CASSSPGRVAGAGLGEQFF. The whole variable domain, remainder taken from reference TRBV7-2 and TRBJ2-1, is GAGVSQSPSNKVTEKGKDVELRCDPISGHTALYWYRQSLGQGLEFLIYFQGNSAPDKSGLPSDRFSAERTGGSVSTLTIQRTQQEDSAVYLCASSSPGRVAGAGLGEQFFGPGTRLTVL.

This clonotype was observed a handful of times. The chain couples TRBV12-3 or TRBV12-4 to TRBJ1-4; D ambiguous. The CDR3 runs to 15 residues. Trimming pared 6 bases from V and 3 bases from J, leaving 14 bases between. The CDR3, as DNA: TGTGCCAGCAGGCCCCATCTGGGTTCTAATGAAAAACTGTTTTTT. Encoded protein: CASRPHLGSNEKLFF.

This sequence joins TRBV19 and TRBJ2-2, with 10 bases aligning to TRBD2. The trim removed 6 bases at V and 2 bases at J, leaving 6 bases unmatched. The germline V gene has CDR1 LNHDA and CDR2 SQIVND (reference sequence). This CDR3 contains 16 residues. CDR3 sequence: CASRSGRAPNTGELFF. The CDR3 nucleotides are TGTGCCAGTAGGAGCGGGAGGGCCCCCAACACCGGGGAGCTGTTTTTT.

The chain combines TRBV5-1 with TRBJ2-7; tentatively, D is TRBD2 (6 bases). The CDR3 spans 15 residues. From germline, CDR1 is SGHRS and CDR2 YFSETQ. Between the trimmed V and J ends, which lost 0 bases and 0 bases, there was a span of 10 bases. CDR3 protein: CASSLVRGDSYEQYF. The DNA for the CDR3 is TGCGCCAGCAGCTTGGTGCGGGGCGACTCCTACGAGCAGTACTTC.